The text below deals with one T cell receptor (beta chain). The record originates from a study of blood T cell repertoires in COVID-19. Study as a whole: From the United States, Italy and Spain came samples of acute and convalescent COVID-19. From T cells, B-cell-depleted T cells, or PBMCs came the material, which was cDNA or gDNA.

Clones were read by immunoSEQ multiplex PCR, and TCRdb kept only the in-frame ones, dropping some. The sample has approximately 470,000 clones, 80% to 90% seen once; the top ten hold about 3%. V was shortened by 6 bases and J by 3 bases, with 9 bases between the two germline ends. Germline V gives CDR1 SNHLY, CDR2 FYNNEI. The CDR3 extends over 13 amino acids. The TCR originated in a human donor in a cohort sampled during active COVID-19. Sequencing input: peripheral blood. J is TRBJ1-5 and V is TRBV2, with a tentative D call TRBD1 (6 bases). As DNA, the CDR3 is TGTGCCAGCAGAGGACAGTTCAATCAGCCCCAGCATTTT. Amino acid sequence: CASRGQFNQPQHF.